This T cell receptor (beta chain) was sequenced during a study of T cell clones after liver transplantation. Study context: TCRbeta sequencing after a pre-transplant mixed lymphocyte reaction identified graft-donor-reactive clones, later tracked in post-transplant blood. Tolerant meant at least one year fully off immunosuppression without liver enzymes above twice normal. Timepoints were pre-transplant, pre-withdrawal, and after withdrawal was completed or failed.

The germline CDR1 and CDR2 sequences are LNHDA and SQIVND (reference sequence). Trimming removed 7 bases from V and 3 bases from J, with 11 bases in between. The CDR3 contains 13 residues. In this sample, this clone turned up a few times. Antigen unknown. The sample contains more than one DNA sequence encoding this CDR3. Profiled with immunoSEQ multiplex PCR; TCRdb holds only in-frame clones, not every one. This table holds about 51,000 clones, approximately 71% found once. Study-wide findings and caveats: A larger donor-reactive than third-party decline suggested partial antigen-specific deletion.

The sequences come from CD4+ T cells from blood, collected roughly 56 months after liver transplant. The chain uses TRBV19 and TRBJ2-3, with a weak D call TRBD1 (5 bases). The receptor's source is a human patient who received a liver transplant. Part of the T cells may come from the graft donor. The CDR3 spells CASKAPGTDTQYF. DNA of the CDR3: TGTGCCAGTAAAGCCCCAGGGACAGATACGCAGTATTTT.